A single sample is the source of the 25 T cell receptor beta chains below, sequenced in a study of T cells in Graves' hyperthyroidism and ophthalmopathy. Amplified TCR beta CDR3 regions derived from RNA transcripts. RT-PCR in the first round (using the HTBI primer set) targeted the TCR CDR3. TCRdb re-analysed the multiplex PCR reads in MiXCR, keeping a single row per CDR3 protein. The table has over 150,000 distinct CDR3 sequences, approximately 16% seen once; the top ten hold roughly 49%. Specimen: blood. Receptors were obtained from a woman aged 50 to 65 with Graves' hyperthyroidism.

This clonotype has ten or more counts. CDR3 loop: CASSGRDGTDTQYF. For the CDR3, the DNA is TGTGCCAGCAGTGGTAGGGACGGCACAGATACGCAGTATTTT. J is TRBJ2-3 and V is TRBV6-1; D tentatively reads TRBD1 or TRBD2 (5 bases each). Trimming took 4 bases from V and 1 from J, leaving 9 bases between them. The CDR3 loop spans 14 amino acids. The germline CDR1 and CDR2 sequences are MNHNS and SASEGT.

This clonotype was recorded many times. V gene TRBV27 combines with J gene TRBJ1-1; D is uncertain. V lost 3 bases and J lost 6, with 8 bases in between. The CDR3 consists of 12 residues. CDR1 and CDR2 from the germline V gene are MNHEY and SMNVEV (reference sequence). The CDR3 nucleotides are TGTGCCAGCAGTTTCAATGGGGCTGAAGCTTTCTTT. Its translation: CASSFNGAEAFF.

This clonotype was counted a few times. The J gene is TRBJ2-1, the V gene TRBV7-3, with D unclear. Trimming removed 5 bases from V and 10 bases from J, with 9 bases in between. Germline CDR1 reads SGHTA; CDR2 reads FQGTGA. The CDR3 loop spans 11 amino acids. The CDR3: CASSNNREQFF. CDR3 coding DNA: TGTGCCAGCAGCAACAACCGAGAGCAGTTCTTC.

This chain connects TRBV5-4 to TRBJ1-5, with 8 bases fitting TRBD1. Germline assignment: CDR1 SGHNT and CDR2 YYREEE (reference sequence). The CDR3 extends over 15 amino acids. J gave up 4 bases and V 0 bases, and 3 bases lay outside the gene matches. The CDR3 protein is CASSLGTGKNQPQHF. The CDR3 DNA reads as TGTGCCAGCAGCTTGGGGACAGGGAAAAATCAGCCCCAGCATTTT. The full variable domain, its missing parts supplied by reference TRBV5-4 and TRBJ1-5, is ETGVTQSPTHLIKTRGQQVTLRCSSQSGHNTVSWYQQALGQGPQFIFQYYREEENGRGNFPPRFSGLQFPNYSSELNVNALELDDSALYLCASSLGTGKNQPQHFGDGTRLSIL.

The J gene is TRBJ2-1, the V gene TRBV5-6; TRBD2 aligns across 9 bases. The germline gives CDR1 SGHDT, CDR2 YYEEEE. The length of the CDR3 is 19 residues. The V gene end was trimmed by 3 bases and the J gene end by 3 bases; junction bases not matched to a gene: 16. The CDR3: CASSWAVAGEARGYNEQFF. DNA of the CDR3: TGTGCCAGCAGCTGGGCCGTAGCGGGAGAGGCTCGGGGCTACAATGAGCAGTTCTTC.

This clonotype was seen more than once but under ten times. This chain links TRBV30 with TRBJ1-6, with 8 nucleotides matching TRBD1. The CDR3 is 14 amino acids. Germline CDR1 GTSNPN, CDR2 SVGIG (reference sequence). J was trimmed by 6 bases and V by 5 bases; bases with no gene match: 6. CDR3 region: CAWRDRGFNSPLHF. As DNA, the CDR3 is TGTGCCTGGCGTGACAGGGGATTTAATTCACCCCTCCACTTT.

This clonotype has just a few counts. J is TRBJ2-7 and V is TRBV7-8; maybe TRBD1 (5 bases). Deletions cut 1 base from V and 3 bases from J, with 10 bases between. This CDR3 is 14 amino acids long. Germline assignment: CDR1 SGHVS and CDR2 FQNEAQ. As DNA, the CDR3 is TGTGCCAGCAGCTTAGGTCTACAGGACTACGAGCAGTACTTC. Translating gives CASSLGLQDYEQYF.

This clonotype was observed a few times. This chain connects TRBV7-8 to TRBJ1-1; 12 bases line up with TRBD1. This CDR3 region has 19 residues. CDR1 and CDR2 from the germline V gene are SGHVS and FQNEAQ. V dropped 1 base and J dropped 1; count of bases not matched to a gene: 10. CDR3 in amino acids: CASSLGFRDRGRGNTEAFF. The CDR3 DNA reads TGTGCCAGCAGCTTAGGCTTCCGGGACAGGGGGCGCGGGAACACTGAAGCTTTCTTT.

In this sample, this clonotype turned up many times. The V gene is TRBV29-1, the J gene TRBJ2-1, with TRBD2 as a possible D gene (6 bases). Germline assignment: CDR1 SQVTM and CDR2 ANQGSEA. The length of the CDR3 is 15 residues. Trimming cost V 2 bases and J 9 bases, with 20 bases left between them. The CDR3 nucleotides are TGCAGCGTTGAACGGCAGGAGGGCCTCACGGGTGAGCAGTTCTTC. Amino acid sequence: CSVERQEGLTGEQFF.

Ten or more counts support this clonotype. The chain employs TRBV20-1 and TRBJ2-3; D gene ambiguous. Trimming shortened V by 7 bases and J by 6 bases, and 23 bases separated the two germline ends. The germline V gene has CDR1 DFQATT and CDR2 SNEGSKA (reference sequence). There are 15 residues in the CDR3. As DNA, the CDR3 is TGCAGTGTATCTCGCGCCAAGGGCCCCGGGGATACGCAGTATTTT. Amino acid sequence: CSVSRAKGPGDTQYF.

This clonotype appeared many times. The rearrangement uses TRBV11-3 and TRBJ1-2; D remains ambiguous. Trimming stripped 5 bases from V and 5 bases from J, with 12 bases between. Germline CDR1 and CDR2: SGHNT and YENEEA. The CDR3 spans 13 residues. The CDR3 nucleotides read TGTGCCAGCAGCCCCGCGGCCGTGTATGGCTACACCTTC. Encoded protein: CASSPAAVYGYTF.

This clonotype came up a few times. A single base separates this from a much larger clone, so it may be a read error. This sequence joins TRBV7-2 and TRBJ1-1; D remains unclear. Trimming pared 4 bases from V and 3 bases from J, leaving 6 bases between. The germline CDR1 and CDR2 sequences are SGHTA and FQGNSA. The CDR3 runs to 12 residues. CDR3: CASSSAHTEAFF. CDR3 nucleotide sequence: TGTGCCAGCAGCTCGGCGCACACTGAAGCTTTCTTT.

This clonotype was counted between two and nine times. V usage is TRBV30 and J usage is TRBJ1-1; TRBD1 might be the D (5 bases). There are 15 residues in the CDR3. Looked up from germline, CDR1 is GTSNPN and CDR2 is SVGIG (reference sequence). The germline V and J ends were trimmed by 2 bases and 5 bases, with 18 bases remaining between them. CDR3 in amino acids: CAWSSWGGLVTEAFF. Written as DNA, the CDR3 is TGTGCCTGGAGTTCGTGGGGGGGGTTGGTAACTGAAGCTTTCTTT.

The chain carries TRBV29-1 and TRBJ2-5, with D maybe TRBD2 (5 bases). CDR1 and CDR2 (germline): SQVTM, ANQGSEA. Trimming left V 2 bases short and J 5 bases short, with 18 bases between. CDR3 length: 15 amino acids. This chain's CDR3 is CSVESDFVSGETQYF. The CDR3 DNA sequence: TGCAGCGTTGAATCAGATTTCGTCAGCGGCGAGACCCAGTACTTC.

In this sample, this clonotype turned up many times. CDR3 protein: CASSLKTSGTGEQYF. The CDR3 nucleotides read TGTGCCAGCAGTTTAAAGACTAGCGGGACTGGTGAGCAGTACTTC. V and J are TRBV12-3 or TRBV12-4 and TRBJ2-7; 11 positions agree with TRBD2. V trimming: 2 bases; J trimming: 7 bases; junction bases outside the gene matches: 7. The CDR3 loop spans 15 amino acids.

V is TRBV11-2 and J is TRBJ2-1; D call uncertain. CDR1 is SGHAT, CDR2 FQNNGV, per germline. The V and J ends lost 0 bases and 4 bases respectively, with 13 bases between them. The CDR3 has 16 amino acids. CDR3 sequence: CASSLDRRVWYNEQFF. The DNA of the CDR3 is TGTGCCAGCAGCTTAGATCGGAGAGTTTGGTACAATGAGCAGTTCTTC.

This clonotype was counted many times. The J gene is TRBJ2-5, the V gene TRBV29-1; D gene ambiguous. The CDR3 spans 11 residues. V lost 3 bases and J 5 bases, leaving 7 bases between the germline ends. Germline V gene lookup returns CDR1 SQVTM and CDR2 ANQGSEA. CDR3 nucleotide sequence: TGCAGCGTTGATTTGGGGGAGACCCAGTACTTC. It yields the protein CSVDLGETQYF. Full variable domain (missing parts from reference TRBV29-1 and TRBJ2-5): SAVISQKPSRDICQRGTSLTIQCQVDSQVTMMFWYRQQPGQSLTLIATANQGSEATYESGFVIDKFPISRPNLTFSTLTVSNMSPEDSSIYLCSVDLGETQYFGPGTRLLVL.

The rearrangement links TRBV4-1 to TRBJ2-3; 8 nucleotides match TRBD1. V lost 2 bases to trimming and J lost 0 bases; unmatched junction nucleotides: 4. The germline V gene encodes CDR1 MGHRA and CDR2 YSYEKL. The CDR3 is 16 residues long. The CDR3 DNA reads TGCGCCAGCAGCCAACTGACAGGGGAAAGCACAGATACGCAGTATTTT. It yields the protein CASSQLTGESTDTQYF.

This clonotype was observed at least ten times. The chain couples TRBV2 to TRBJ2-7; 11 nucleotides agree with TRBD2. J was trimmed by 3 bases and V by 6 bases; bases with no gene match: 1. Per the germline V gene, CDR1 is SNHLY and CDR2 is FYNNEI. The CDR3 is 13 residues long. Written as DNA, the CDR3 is TGTGCCAGCAGACTAGCGGGAGACTACGAGCAGTACTTC. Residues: CASRLAGDYEQYF.

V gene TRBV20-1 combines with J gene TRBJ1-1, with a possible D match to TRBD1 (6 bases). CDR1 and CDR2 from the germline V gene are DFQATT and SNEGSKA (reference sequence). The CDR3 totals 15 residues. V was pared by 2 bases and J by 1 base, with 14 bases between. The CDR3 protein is CSARSSDSANTEAFF. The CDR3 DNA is TGCAGTGCTAGATCATCGGACAGCGCGAACACTGAAGCTTTCTTT.

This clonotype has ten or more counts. This chain's CDR3 is CASSFIGYNEQFF. The CDR3 bases are TGTGCCAGCAGCTTTATCGGCTACAATGAGCAGTTCTTC. The V and J genes are TRBV7-9 and TRBJ2-1; D gene unclear. Deletions cut 3 bases from V and 3 bases from J, with 6 bases between. Germline CDR1 and CDR2: SEHNR and FQNEAQ (reference sequence). There are 13 residues in the CDR3.

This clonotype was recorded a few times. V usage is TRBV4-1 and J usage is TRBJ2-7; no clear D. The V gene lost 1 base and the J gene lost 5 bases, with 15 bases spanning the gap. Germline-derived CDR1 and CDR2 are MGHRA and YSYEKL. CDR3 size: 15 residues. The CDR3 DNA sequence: TGCGCCAGCAGCCAAGTCTTTCCGGGTCGGGACGAGCAGTACTTC. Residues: CASSQVFPGRDEQYF.

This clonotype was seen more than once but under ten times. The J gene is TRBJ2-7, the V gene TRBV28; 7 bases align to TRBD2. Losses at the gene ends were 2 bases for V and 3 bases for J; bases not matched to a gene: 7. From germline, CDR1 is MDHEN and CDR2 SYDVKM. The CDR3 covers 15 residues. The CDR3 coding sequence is TGTGCCAGCAGTTTACCGTCTAGCGGCAACTACGAGCAGTACTTC. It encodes CASSLPSSGNYEQYF. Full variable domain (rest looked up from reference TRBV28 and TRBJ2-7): DVKVTQSSRYLVKRTGEKVFLECVQDMDHENMFWYRQDPGLGLRLIYFSYDVKMKEKGDIPEGYSVSREKKERFSLILESASTNQTSMYLCASSLPSSGNYEQYFGPGTRLTVT.

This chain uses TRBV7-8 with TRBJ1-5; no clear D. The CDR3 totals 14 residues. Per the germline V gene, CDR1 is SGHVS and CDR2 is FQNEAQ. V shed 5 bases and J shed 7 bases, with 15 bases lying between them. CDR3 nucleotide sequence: TGTGCCAGCAGCCCCCGGAGAGTCGGGCAGCCCCAGCATTTT. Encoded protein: CASSPRRVGQPQHF.

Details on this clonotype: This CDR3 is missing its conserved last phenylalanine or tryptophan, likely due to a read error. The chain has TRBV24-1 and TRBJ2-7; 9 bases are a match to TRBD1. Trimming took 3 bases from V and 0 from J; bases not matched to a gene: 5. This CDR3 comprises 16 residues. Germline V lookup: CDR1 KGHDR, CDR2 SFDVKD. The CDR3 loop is CATSDLGTGNSYEQYS. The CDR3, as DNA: TGTGCCACCAGTGATCTGGGGACAGGGAACTCCTACGAGCAGTACTCC.